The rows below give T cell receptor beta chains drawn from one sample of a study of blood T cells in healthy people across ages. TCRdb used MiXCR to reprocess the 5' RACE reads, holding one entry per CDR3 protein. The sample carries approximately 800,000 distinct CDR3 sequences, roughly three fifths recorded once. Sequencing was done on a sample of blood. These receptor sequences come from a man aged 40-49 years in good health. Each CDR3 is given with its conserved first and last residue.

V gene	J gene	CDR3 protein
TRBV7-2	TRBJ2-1	CASSPRTSGNNEQFF
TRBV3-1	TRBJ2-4	CASSQEDRDKNIQYF
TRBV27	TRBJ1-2	CASRRTGGFYGYTF
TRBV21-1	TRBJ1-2	CASSAKRADREYGYTF
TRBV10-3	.	CAISADRGSGEQYF
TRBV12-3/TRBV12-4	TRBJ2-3	CASRYRGTDTQYF
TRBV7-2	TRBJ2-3	CASSRDDGRGDTQYF
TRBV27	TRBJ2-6	CASRPLPAGANVLTF
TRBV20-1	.	CSAGTSGDYEQYF
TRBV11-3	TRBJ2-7	CASSAWRSYEQYF
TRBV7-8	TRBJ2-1	CASRERREVPTNEQFF
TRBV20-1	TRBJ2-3	CSASGRRDTQYF
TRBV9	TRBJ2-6	CASSGPTGYGARVSGANVLTF
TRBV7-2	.	CASSNEHYEQYF
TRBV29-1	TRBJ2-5	CSVEVRLEETQYF
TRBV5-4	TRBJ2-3	CASSSGPDTQYF
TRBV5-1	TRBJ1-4	CASSFQGTDEKLFF
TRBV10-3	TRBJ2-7	CAISPNMDEQYF
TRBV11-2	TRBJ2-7	CASSWDGESSYEQYF
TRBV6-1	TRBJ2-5	CASSLNSGPETQYF
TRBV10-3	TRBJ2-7	CAISEGTASSYEQYF
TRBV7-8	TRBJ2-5	CASSTRAWGVGETQYF
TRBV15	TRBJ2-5	CATSYSRTSVGETQYF
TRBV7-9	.	CASSLLGGVSETQYF
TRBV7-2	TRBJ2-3	CASRFGLAGPPDVVNTQYF
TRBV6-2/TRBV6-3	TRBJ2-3	CASSLRVRTSGSTQYF
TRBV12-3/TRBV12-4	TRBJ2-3	CASSPGDVRGYTQYF
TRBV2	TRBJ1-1	CASSEVGVEAFF
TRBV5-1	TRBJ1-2	CASSYRGYTF
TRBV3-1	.	CASSQGTGTVYEQYF
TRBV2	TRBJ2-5	CASSEGGSSGRRGETQYF
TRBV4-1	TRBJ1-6	CASSRANRGSSYNSPLHF
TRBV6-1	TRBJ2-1	CASSVLLLARGEQFF
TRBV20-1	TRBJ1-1	CSAGDSLNTEAFF
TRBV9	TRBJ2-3	CASSVGSSGGTDTQYF
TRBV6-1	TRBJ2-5	CASSEILGKETQYF
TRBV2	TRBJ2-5	CASSGEETQYF
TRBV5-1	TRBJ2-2	CASSPGGSNTGELFF
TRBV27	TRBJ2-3	CASSFSSSADTQYF
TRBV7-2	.	CASSLEAITLYEQYF
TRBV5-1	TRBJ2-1	CASSHVSGSANEQFF
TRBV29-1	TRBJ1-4	CSVASQGDANEKLFF
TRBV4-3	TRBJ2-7	CASSQDPGQGCEQYF
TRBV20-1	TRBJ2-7	CSTIRDSSYEQYF
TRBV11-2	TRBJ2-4	CASSPYQGTKNIQYF
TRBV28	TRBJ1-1	CASSRGQGRFGNTEAFF